This T cell receptor (beta chain) was sequenced for a study of cytomegalovirus exposure and HLA in healthy donors (dated by TCRdb to 2017 to 2019). Notes on the research overall: According to an earlier analysis of a few hundred of the donors, 150 million to 200 million T cells yielded roughly 110 million unique TCR beta sequences and around 300 Gb of sequence data. Roughly 320 gigabases of sequencing data and roughly 81 million unique TCR sequences made up an early release that covered several hundred HLA-typed donors. The genetic ancestry cluster associated with self-reported Caucasian donors included about 81% of the 300 to 450 genotyped donors. The study aimed to test whether signatures of past pathogen exposure could be identified by cataloging public T cell receptors. Using immunosequencing, the study profiled T cell repertoires from 640 or so subjects and related those repertoires to cytomegalovirus serostatus. Besides the first cohort of some 670 subjects, a separate validation cohort made up of over 95 different subjects was used. High-throughput TCR immunosequencing, statistical association of individual TCRs with disease status, and machine learning were combined to predict cytomegalovirus infection status. A later analysis re-examined previously published TCR beta repertoires from roughly 650 donors and added high-resolution HLA genotyping to investigate patterns of TCR occurrence. In the later analysis, no new phenotypic data were used to find candidate immune exposures; instead, reliance was placed on TCR beta sequences and their occurrence across donors. An earlier analysis of about 600 of the donors used high-throughput TCR beta sequencing to judge whether each TCR beta V gene segment behaved as functional or pseudogenic. Alongside the repertoire data, information on donor age, sex, ethnicity and CMV serostatus was compiled. A later genetic analysis used genome-wide SNP genotypes for about 55% of the 666 donors, treating that subset as a discovery cohort. Every discovery cohort repertoire had been produced on one sequencing platform. HLA typing included class I and class II loci at four-digit resolution. The number of typed donors differed by locus: about 620-630 for A, B, C, DRB1 and DQB1; 522 for DQA1; around 580 for DPA1; and about 450 for DPB1. Several DR-DQ haplotypes were treated as single units for association and clustering because of strong linkage in the cohort. Among under 450 genotyped donors of the cohort, an average of about 240,000 unique TCR beta nucleotide sequences were sequenced per donor, 15% to 20% of them non-productive.

A remark on this clone: It has no known antigen specificity. Base qualities were left out, and no much larger clone turns up one base away.

Receptor amplification or capture employed the immunoSEQ multiplex PCR assay. The multiplex PCR relied on a mix of 60 forward primers for TCR Vbeta segments and 13 reverse primers for TCR Jbeta segments. Amplification of the CDR3 region of rearranged TCR beta genes was performed with a multiplex PCR assay on genomic DNA. The amplified TCR beta libraries were sequenced on the Illumina HiSeq System as 87-base-pair reads. The original pipeline was this. A later analysis tallied around 87 million unique TCR beta chains across the 666 repertoires, and around 12 million of those chains were shared by two or more donors. Raw reads were error-corrected and collapsed into unique sequences with a nearest-neighbor algorithm that merged closely related sequences to remove PCR and sequencing errors. To assign V, D and J gene segments, CDR3 sequences were aligned to IMGT reference sequences. For a sequence to be retained, a match of at least six nucleotides was required to both a V gene segment and a J gene segment. A rearrangement was called productive if the CDR3 had no stop codons and remained in frame with V and J, and every other rearrangement was called non-productive. CDR3 was defined according to IMGT convention as the region running from the second conserved V-encoded cysteine to the conserved J-encoded phenylalanine. The earlier analysis of about 590 of the donors excluded sequences that lacked an unambiguous match to a single V gene segment. In an earlier analysis of approximately 590 of the donors, V segments were called functional above 56.7% productive rearrangements and were called segregating when the between-donor standard deviation exceeded 5%. A statistical classification framework was built for diagnosing cytomegalovirus status from the catalog of TCR beta chain sequences. V and J gene assignment, in a later analysis, came from comparing TCR nucleotide sequences with IMGT/GENE-DB human TR gene sequences. The TCRdist pipeline was used in a later analysis to assign CDR3 sequences and most-parsimonious VDJ recombination scenarios. In a later analysis, every TCR beta chain was defined by the combination of its CDR3 amino acid sequence and its V-gene family, and reads without a unique V-gene family were dropped. In a later analysis, 500 to 700 highly shared, low-generation-probability nucleotide sequences were removed to address suspected cross-contamination and a sequencing artifact. For each public chain, a later analysis derived a clonal expansion index from normalized ranks of inferred template counts within each repertoire. Generation probabilities in a later analysis came from a VDJ recombination model fitted to out-of-frame rearrangements, and those results were checked against IGoR. In a later analysis, TCR-TCR, TCR-HLA and TCR-CMV co-occurrence was scored with hypergeometric tests, and a repertoire-size bias correction was applied to TCR pairs. False discovery rates were estimated in a later analysis by permuting HLA or CMV assignments 20 times. A later analysis grouped co-occurring TCRs with DBSCAN, adding TCRdist sequence similarity when clustering within HLA-allele-positive subsets. Co-occurrence clustering excluded repertoires with fewer than 30,000 or more than 120,000 public chains, plus five with anomalous nucleotide sharing. TCRdb holds this immuneACCESS table with in-frame rearrangements only. Some clones are missing; in checked studies, unresolved V genes explain under half, and the rest has no known cause. The V and J calls and the clone size are those of that table, but D and trimming were determined from the DNA. Within this sample are 100,000 to 150,000 clones, with approximately 87% of them counted one time only. Over 15% of the sample is held by the ten biggest clonotypes.

The cohort comprised 710 or so healthy bone marrow donors. All cohort members were sampled while nominally healthy, although unrecorded immune exposures were likely present. The donor tested CMV seropositive and was one of the 289 seropositive cohort members. Every donor gave a peripheral blood sample, and the peripheral blood mononuclear cells from that sample were used for TCR beta sequencing. Genomic DNA extraction from the blood cell samples was performed with the Qiagen DNeasy Blood Extraction Kit. What the study reported, not specific to this receptor: In vitro tests confirmed that three of the cytomegalovirus-associated TCR beta chains recognize cytomegalovirus antigens. The cohort was sequenced for TCR beta chains only, and without alpha or paired-chain data the features that could be detected were limited. A further reported finding was that TCR beta sequences accurately predicted the HLA-A and HLA-B alleles for most subjects in the first cohort. Compared with the approximately 710-donor mean, donors in an Asian-associated ancestry cluster had fewer N-insertions in productive TCRs, according to a later genetic analysis. Compared with equally common non-associated chains, HLA-associated TCR beta chains in a later analysis were more clonally expanded and had lower generation probabilities. Most CMV-associated TCR beta chains appeared to be HLA-restricted in a later analysis, and the HLA associations seemed to be driven largely by CMV exposure. Because counts were too low, roughly 17 rarely observed V segments, including chromosome 9 orphons, were left out of the earlier analysis of some 600 of the donors. A total of some 180 TCR beta chains were listed by the study as associated with cytomegalovirus. The classifier was reported to diagnose cytomegalovirus status with high specificity and sensitivity in both the original and validation cohorts. It was suggested by the authors that the approach could potentially be generalized to other disease states and immunological phenotypes. The only immune exposure information available for the cohort was CMV serostatus. In a later analysis, several top co-occurrence clusters were reported to appear linked to parvovirus B19, influenza, CMV and Epstein-Barr virus. The presence/absence analyses assumed that sequencing depth was roughly uniform across donors, and that assumption may not be true. When HLA alleles, especially DR and DQ, strongly co-occurred, attributing TCR associations to individual alleles was difficult. In a later analysis, more than 15,000 TCR beta sequences were associated with specific HLA alleles at a false discovery rate of 0.05. Most TCR sequences were observed very rarely across donors, whereas some public TCRs were present in many individuals. Correlated functional status among segregating V segments might reflect linkage disequilibrium, but an unknown experimental factor could not be ruled out. V-gene and J-gene trimming of TCR beta chains was associated with a missense DCLRE1C variant in a later genetic analysis, and the association was replicated in an independent cohort. A later analysis found that TCR association rates varied across HLA loci, with DRB1 alleles showing the most associated TCRs and HLA-C alleles the fewest. In an earlier analysis of under 600 of the donors, most TCR beta V segments were observed in productive rearrangements about 87% or about 30% of the time, broadly matching IMGT annotations. HLA typing was unavailable for some donors at each locus, so association tests used only the typed subset. A group of highly shared sequence variants was considered likely to be a technical artifact of the sequencing pipeline.

The receptor was derived from a man aged 18 to 29 in good health and CMV-seropositive. Specimen: PBMCs.

This receptor carries the CDR3 CASSDNYEQYF. Read as DNA, the sequence is TGTGCCAGCAGTGATAATTACGAGCAGTACTTC. Recombination linked TRBV2 to TRBJ2-7; too little of a D gene remains to name it. V sheds 3 bases and J sheds 4 bases, leaving 4 bases between their ends. CDR1 SNHLY and CDR2 FYNNEI were looked up in the germline V gene. The CDR3 holds 11 amino acids from the cysteine to the phenylalanine. The only DNA kept is the CDR3, 33 bases in frame from the first base. This CDR3, with the reference TRBV2 and TRBJ2-7 proteins standing in past its ends, gives the full variable domain EPEVTQTPSHQVTQMGQEVILRCVPISNHLYFYWYRQILGQKVEFLVSFYNNEISEKSEIFDDQFSVERPDGSNFTLKIRSTKLEDSAMYFCASSDNYEQYFGPGTRLTVT.